The next 21 T cell receptor beta chains were all read from a single sample in a study of T cell repertoires in cytomegalovirus infection. TCRdb itself ran the reads through MiXCR, one entry per CDR3 protein. The table includes roughly 990,000 distinct CDR3 sequences, roughly a third detected once. Antigens for these TCRs are unknown. The sample was cultured CD8+ T cells from PBMCs, taken from culture after CMV antigen stimulation. The receptors originated from a human donor in good health (CMV status not recorded). Some clones in this sample may be carry-over from other donors' samples.

This clonotype was seen ten or more times. This chain connects TRBV7-6 to TRBJ1-1, with D maybe TRBD1 (5 bases). Germline assignment: CDR1 SGHVS and CDR2 FNYEAQ. This CDR3 region has 14 residues. Trimming cost V 1 base and J 4 bases, with 10 bases left between them. The CDR3 region is CASSLDPGTTEAFF. CDR3 bases: TGTGCCAGCAGCTTAGACCCAGGGACCACTGAAGCTTTCTTT.

This clonotype was counted between two and nine times. The chain employs TRBV2 and TRBJ1-2; 7 bases map to TRBD1. V gave up 6 bases and J gave up 5 bases; unmatched junction bases: 3. The CDR3 runs 12 residues. Germline lookup yields CDR1 SNHLY and CDR2 FYNNEI. The CDR3 reads CASRGDRYGYTF. CDR3 nucleotides: TGTGCCAGCAGGGGGGACAGATATGGCTACACCTTC.

The genes are TRBV9 and TRBJ2-7, with a tentative D call TRBD2 (5 bases). With 0 bases removed from V and 6 bases from J, the gap between germline ends came to 28 bases. CDR3 length equals 19 residues. The germline CDR1 and CDR2 sequences are SGDLS and YYNGEE. CDR3 coding DNA: TGTGCCAGCAGCGTAGTTTCCCTCAAAACGGGTCTAGCCTTGTTCGAGCAGTACGTC. It is translated as CASSVVSLKTGLALFEQYV.

This clonotype has a count of ten or more. DNA of the CDR3: TGTGCCAGCAGCCCACCGGTCGACGACACGGGGAGCTCCTATAATTCACCCCTCCACTTT. The encoded protein is CASSPPVDDTGSSYNSPLHF. The chain is built from TRBV7-2 and TRBJ1-6, with D unresolved. Germline assignment: CDR1 SGHTA and CDR2 FQGNSA. V lost 5 bases to trimming and J lost 0 bases, with 23 bases between them. The CDR3 totals 20 residues.

The rearrangement joins TRBV20-1 to TRBJ2-3; D unclear. The length of the CDR3 is 14 residues. Germline assignment: CDR1 DFQATT and CDR2 SNEGSKA (reference sequence). V lost 2 bases to trimming and J lost 2 bases, with 11 bases between them. CDR3 bases: TGCAGTGCTAGATTCGATAGGAACACAGATACGCAGTATTTT. This sequence encodes CSARFDRNTDTQYF.

This clonotype was counted between two and nine times. J is TRBJ1-4 and V is TRBV6-2 or TRBV6-3, with a weak D call TRBD1 (6 bases). The V end lost 0 bases, the J end lost 3 bases, and 17 bases lay between the germline ends. The CDR3 totals 18 residues. The germline V gene has CDR1 MNHEY and CDR2 SVGEGT. In DNA, the CDR3 is TGTGCCAGCAGTTACTCGAGGAGGGGGGCTCCCGCTAATGAAAAACTGTTTTTT. Translating gives CASSYSRRGAPANEKLFF.

V is TRBV18 and J is TRBJ2-2, with TRBD2 as a possible D gene (6 bases). The germline V and J ends were trimmed by 3 bases and 0 bases, with 11 bases remaining between them. CDR3 size: 16 residues. CDR1 and CDR2 from the germline V gene are KGHSH and LQKENI. As DNA, the CDR3 is TGTGCCAGCTCACCTGGAGGGCCTGCGAACACCGGGGAGCTGTTTTTT. It yields the protein CASSPGGPANTGELFF.

Notes on this clonotype: It may be a read error: a sequence one base away is much more abundant. The chain uses TRBV7-3 and TRBJ2-7; 7 bases are a match to TRBD2. Germline loops: CDR1 SGHTA, CDR2 FQGTGA. CDR3 length: 19 amino acids. The V gene end was trimmed by 10 bases and the J gene end by 5 bases; junction bases not matched to a gene: 29. The CDR3 DNA follows: TGTGCCACCTCACTACCGTCATTGGGGATGACTAGCAGGGTCCACGAGCAGTACGTC. Protein sequence: CATSLPSLGMTSRVHEQYV.

V usage is TRBV12-3 or TRBV12-4 and J usage is TRBJ2-3, with D tentatively TRBD2 (6 bases). This CDR3 is 16 amino acids long. The germline V and J ends were trimmed by 0 bases and 0 bases, with 10 bases remaining between them. The CDR3, as DNA: TGTGCCAGCAGTTTAGCTAGCGGACCTAGCACAGATACGCAGTATTTT. It yields the protein CASSLASGPSTDTQYF.

The chain joins TRBV7-9 to TRBJ2-2, with 9 bases matching TRBD2. V trimming: 5 bases; J trimming: 1 base; junction bases outside the gene matches: 5. The CDR3 covers 16 residues. Per germline, CDR1 SEHNR and CDR2 FQNEAQ (reference sequence). This CDR3 reads CASSPLSGGNTGELFF. DNA for the CDR3: TGTGCCAGCAGCCCCCTTAGCGGGGGGAACACCGGGGAGCTGTTTTTT. The full variable domain, rest sourced from reference TRBV7-9 and TRBJ2-2, is DTGVSQNPRHKITKRGQNVTFRCDPISEHNRLYWYRQTLGQGPEFLTYFQNEAQLEKSRLLSDRFSAERPKGSFSTLEIQRTEQGDSAMYLCASSPLSGGNTGELFFGEGSRLTVL.

This clonotype occurred a few times. The gene calls are TRBV7-8 and TRBJ1-2, with D tentatively TRBD1 (6 bases). Trimming pared 2 bases from V and 4 bases from J, leaving 17 bases between. The CDR3 covers 16 residues. Germline V gene sequence: CDR1 SGHVS, CDR2 FQNEAQ. The DNA for the CDR3 is TGTGCCAGCAGCTTAAGGGGGTTGCAGGGGCTCTATGGCTACACCTTC. Its translation: CASSLRGLQGLYGYTF.

J is TRBJ1-1 and V is TRBV6-5; 7 positions match TRBD1. Germline V gene data show CDR1 as MNHEY and CDR2 as SVGAGI. The J segment lost 5 bases and the V segment lost 3 bases, leaving 9 bases of the junction unmatched. This CDR3 region has 15 residues. DNA for the CDR3: TGTGCCAGCAGTTATATCCTGGCACAGGGGACTGAAGCTTTCTTT. It encodes CASSYILAQGTEAFF.

This clonotype was observed at least ten times. The chain carries TRBV5-4 and TRBJ2-5; D gene ambiguous. This CDR3 region has 13 residues. V was pared by 0 bases and J by 4 bases, with 7 bases between. CDR1 is SGHNT, CDR2 YYREEE, per germline (reference sequence). The CDR3 sequence is CASSLETLETQYF. The DNA for the CDR3 is TGTGCCAGCAGCTTGGAGACTCTAGAGACCCAGTACTTC.

This rearrangement joins TRBV7-6 to TRBJ2-7; 13 bases agree with TRBD2. After removal of 4 bases from V and 5 bases from J, the junction contained 5 bases not matched to a gene. The CDR3 has 15 amino acids. Germline values: CDR1 SGHVS, CDR2 FNYEAQ. This chain's CDR3 is CASSSPGTSGDEQYF. CDR3 sequence (DNA): TGTGCCAGCAGCTCTCCAGGGACTAGCGGGGACGAGCAGTACTTC.

CDR3 sequence: CASWDRGNLRDTGELFF. The DNA for the CDR3 is TGTGCCAGCTGGGACAGGGGGAATTTAAGGGACACCGGGGAGCTGTTTTTT. This chain connects TRBV6-1 to TRBJ2-2; 11 bases match TRBD1. The germline V gene encodes CDR1 MNHNS and CDR2 SASEGT. J gave up 3 bases and V 8 bases, and 11 bases lay outside the gene matches. The CDR3 contains 17 residues.

The chain couples TRBV9 to TRBJ2-3; D uncertain. This CDR3 contains 13 residues. CDR1 is SGDLS, CDR2 YYNGEE, per germline. Trimming left V 1 base short and J 6 bases short, with 9 bases between. The CDR3 reads CASSVLTVDTQYF. CDR3 DNA sequence: TGTGCCAGCAGCGTACTCACGGTCGATACGCAGTATTTT.

The chain recombines TRBV9 with TRBJ1-2; 9 bases fit TRBD1. CDR1 and CDR2 from the germline V gene are SGDLS and YYNGEE. The length of the CDR3 is 15 residues. The junction had 10 bases not matched to a gene; V was cut back by 4 bases and J by 6 bases. The CDR3 loop is CASSPQDRGSDGYTF. CDR3 nucleotide sequence: TGTGCCAGCAGCCCTCAGGACAGGGGATCTGATGGCTACACCTTC.

This clonotype came up a few times. V usage is TRBV12-3 or TRBV12-4 and J usage is TRBJ2-1; the D gene is possibly TRBD1 (5 bases). V was clipped by 5 bases and J by 2 bases, with 19 bases between them. There are 17 residues in the CDR3. CDR3 amino acids: CASSTIPGHSPYNEQFF. In DNA form, the CDR3 reads TGTGCCAGCAGTACTATTCCAGGGCATTCGCCCTACAATGAGCAGTTCTTC.

The chain is built from TRBV6-1 and TRBJ1-1, with D unresolved. The germline V and J ends were trimmed by 2 bases and 0 bases, with 10 bases remaining between them. Germline V gives CDR1 MNHNS, CDR2 SASEGT. This CDR3 contains 15 residues. CDR3 DNA: TGTGCCAGCAGTGAAAGGTGGCCGTTGAACACTGAAGCTTTCTTT. The encoded protein is CASSERWPLNTEAFF.

The chain carries TRBV11-3 and TRBJ2-1; D gene uncertain. CDR3 size: 16 residues. Per germline, CDR1 SGHNT and CDR2 YENEEA. V was shortened by 1 base and J by 0 bases, with 10 bases between the two germline ends. DNA of the CDR3: TGTGCCAGCAGCTTAGGCGACTGGAGCTCCTACAATGAGCAGTTCTTC. It encodes CASSLGDWSSYNEQFF.

The V and J genes are TRBV19 and TRBJ1-1, with a possible D match to TRBD1 (6 bases). The germline V gene encodes CDR1 LNHDA and CDR2 SQIVND (reference sequence). V was shortened by 6 bases and J by 0 bases, with 23 bases between the two germline ends. The length of the CDR3 is 18 residues. The CDR3 coding sequence is TGTGCCAGTAGCCCGATGGGGGGCATTGGCCCCATGAACACTGAAGCTTTCTTT. Protein sequence: CASSPMGGIGPMNTEAFF.